This TCR beta chain was captured in a study of shared clonotypes between healthy human individuals. Study-level background: CD8 memory received one plate per donor, CD8 naive two, CD4 memory three and CD4 naive three.

Authors' methods: Filtering differed since immunoSEQ provided only junctions, with no quality scores. Data came from immunoSEQ multiplex PCR; TCRdb stores just in-frame clones and leaves some out. The DNA was the basis for D and trimming; V, J and clone size are from that table. The sample shows about 2 million clones, just under 95% of them seen only once. Comment on this clone: The antigen remains unidentified. This specimen includes other DNA sequences encoding the same CDR3.

Overall study findings and caveats: Generation probability values for non-shared clonotypes were lower than those for clonotypes shared by all four donors.

The CDR3 covers 9 residues. Trimming removed 8 bases at V and 5 bases at J, with 3 bases between. Germline V gene data show CDR1 as MNHNY and CDR2 as SVGAGI (reference sequence). CD45RO negativity and positive selection for CCR7 defined naive CD8 cells, a population that excluded terminally differentiated effector memory CD45RA+ cells. Healthy and HIV-negative, the adult donors had no recent acute infections or vaccinations. This chain connects TRBV6-6 to TRBJ2-5; D is unresolved. Sample: naive CD8+ T cells sorted from blood. The clonotype was recovered from a man aged 18-30 years in good health. The CDR3 bases are TGTGCCAGCGGCGAGACCCAGTACTTC. Translating gives CASGETQYF.